The rows below give T cell receptor beta chains drawn from one sample of a study of regulatory T cells in long-lasting Graves disease. TCRdb re-derived calls from the multiplex PCR reads in MiXCR, one entry per CDR3 protein. The sample holds some 600,000 distinct CDR3 sequences, about 15% seen once. This same sample was also part of a study on T cells in Graves' hyperthyroidism and ophthalmopathy.

Sequencing used peripheral blood mononuclear cells (PBMCs), obtained at new diagnosis, from a patient treated with antithyroid drugs. The receptors originated from a man aged 18 to 30 with Graves disease. Each CDR3 is given without its conserved first and last residue. D genes are given only for firm matches. The size field is filled for only some rows; it gives once, few, many or a size class.

v_call	d_call	j_call	clone_size	cdr3_aa
TRBV3-1	.	TRBJ1-5	few	ASSVGSLASNQPQH
TRBV11-2	.	TRBJ1-6	few	ASSGSRTGNSPLH
TRBV5-1	TRBD2	TRBJ2-1	many	ASSLGSGVVYNEQF
TRBV6-2/TRBV6-3	TRBD1	TRBJ2-3	few	ASSAWTGNTDTQY
TRBV13	.	TRBJ2-5	many	ASSTRAYQETQY
TRBV6-2/TRBV6-3	TRBD1	TRBJ1-5	few	ASSEYEGADQPQH
TRBV7-2	.	TRBJ2-5	.	ASSLATQGKETQY
TRBV29-1	TRBD2	TRBJ2-7	many	SVEGLAGSRPY
TRBV6-1	.	TRBJ1-1	.	AAGVPNTEAF
TRBV20-1	.	TRBJ2-1	many	SAPRSREQF
TRBV5-1	.	TRBJ2-1	.	ASSFYGGGLSNEQF
TRBV27	.	TRBJ1-5	.	ASRGAHQPQH
TRBV27	TRBD1	TRBJ2-3	many	ASRRTGSTDTQY
TRBV20-1	.	TRBJ1-6	many	SARPGGSSYNSPLH
TRBV28	TRBD2	TRBJ2-5	many	ASSLGAGAEETQY
TRBV27	.	TRBJ1-2	many	AGPPRGGYT
TRBV18	TRBD2	TRBJ2-2	.	ASSPNPSGWTGELF
TRBV30	.	TRBJ1-6	few	AWSRKRSPLH
TRBV2	.	TRBJ2-7	many	ASSDRTRGSYEQY
TRBV18	.	TRBJ1-2	few	ASSPPSVGPNYGYT
TRBV28	.	TRBJ1-1	many	ASSPESDTEAF
TRBV30	.	TRBJ2-3	few	AWRMTDTQY
TRBV2	TRBD1	TRBJ2-5	many	ASSPRTGRSQETQY
TRBV30	TRBD2	TRBJ2-5	few	AWSPGTSGRETQY
TRBV15	.	TRBJ1-1	.	ATSRLGGNEAF
TRBV4-1	TRBD2	TRBJ2-7	few	ASSQDPPWGLAQEQY
TRBV10-3	TRBD2	TRBJ2-7	few	AIRGSGRASEQY
TRBV6-2/TRBV6-3	TRBD2	TRBJ2-5	many	ASGRGSGETQY
TRBV15	.	TRBJ1-2	.	ATSRDLGTGYT
TRBV3-1	TRBD1	TRBJ1-6	.	ASSLSTGQGYSPLH
TRBV12-3/TRBV12-4	.	TRBJ1-1	many	ASSYSWGPEAF
TRBV29-1	TRBD2	TRBJ2-3	once	SVRTSGSLTDTQY
TRBV5-1	.	TRBJ2-7	.	ASSLFEQY
TRBV28	.	TRBJ2-7	.	ASSFFFRGGGTYEQY
TRBV6-5	TRBD2	TRBJ2-1	.	ASSYAGAYNEQF
TRBV20-1	TRBD2	TRBJ2-5	many	SAPGLAGLQETQY
TRBV20-1	TRBD2	TRBJ2-1	few	SARDGAGAHNEQF
TRBV5-1	.	TRBJ2-7	.	ASSHRQDSYEQY
TRBV20-1	.	TRBJ2-3	.	SVPTWTDTQY
TRBV9	.	TRBJ2-7	many	ASSDQGGYEQY
TRBV7-9	.	TRBJ1-1	many	ASSESQGWTEAF
TRBV7-3	TRBD1	TRBJ2-7	few	ASSLTGQGSRDEQY
TRBV7-8	TRBD2	TRBJ2-1	many	ASSSLAGGPGYNEQF
TRBV9	TRBD2	TRBJ2-5	.	ASSAIRETSGRETQY
TRBV13	TRBD2	TRBJ2-3	.	ASSTPGLAGVGDTQY
TRBV5-1	.	TRBJ2-3	.	ASSSDSISGDTQY
TRBV20-1	TRBD2	TRBJ2-1	many	SAQLAGPYNEQF